The T cell receptor (beta chain) described here comes from a study of spatial heterogeneity in lung cancer. Unique molecular identifiers, one per molecule, were present on every TCR cDNA molecule. TCRdb used MiXCR to reprocess the 5' RACE reads, holding one entry per CDR3 protein. The sample has around 30,000 distinct CDR3 sequences, under 6.5% seen once. This clonotype has at least ten counts. Time point of the sample: blood at routine non-recurrence follow-up after resection. Extraction of whole RNA from tumor, nontumor lung or frozen PBMC preceded unsorted sequencing. V trimming: 4 bases; J trimming: 8 bases; junction bases outside the gene matches: 13. Germline loops: CDR1 SGHTA, CDR2 FQGNSA. The CDR3 runs 16 residues.

The TCR sequence derives from a male donor with early-stage non-small cell lung cancer. Sequences were derived from PBMCs, sampled at follow-up. The chain employs TRBV7-2 and TRBJ1-2; 10 nucleotides align to TRBD1. The CDR3 is CASSSRQGARSEGYTF. As DNA, the CDR3 is TGTGCCAGCAGCTCCCGACAGGGGGCGCGATCCGAAGGCTACACCTTC.